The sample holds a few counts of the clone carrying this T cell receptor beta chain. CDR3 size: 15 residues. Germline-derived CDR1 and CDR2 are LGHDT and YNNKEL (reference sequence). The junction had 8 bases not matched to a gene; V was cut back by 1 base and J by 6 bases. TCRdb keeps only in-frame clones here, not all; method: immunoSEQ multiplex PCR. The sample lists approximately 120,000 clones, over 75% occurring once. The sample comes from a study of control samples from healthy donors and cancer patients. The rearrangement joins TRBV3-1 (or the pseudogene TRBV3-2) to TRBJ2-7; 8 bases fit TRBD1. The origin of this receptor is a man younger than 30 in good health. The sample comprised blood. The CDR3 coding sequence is TGTGCCAGCAGCCAAGTAGCAGGGGGCGTGGGCGAGCAGTACTTC. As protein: CASSQVAGGVGEQYF.